A selection of T cell receptor beta chains follows, all from one sample in a study of CD8+ T cells in alopecia areata. Using immunoSEQ multiplex PCR, the repertoire was profiled, and TCRdb retains in-frame clones only, with some absent. There are 100,000 or so clones in the sample; just under 60% occur only once, and less than 20% lies in the top ten. The source material was CD8+ T cells sorted from blood, sampled at week 56, from a patient treated with tofacitinib. The source of these receptors is a human donor with alopecia areata. CDR3s include the opening cysteine and the closing phenylalanine or tryptophan. The order of the fields is clone size, D gene, V gene, J gene, CDR3 DNA, CDR3 protein. A D gene is named only where the DNA matches it firmly. Clone sizes are given selectively: once, few, many, or a class where the clone is expanded.

abundance: .; d_gene: TRBD1; v_gene: TRBV6-6; j_gene: TRBJ2-1; CDR3nt: TGTGCCAGCAGTTCGGACAGGGTCTCTCGGGAGCAGTTCTTC; CDR3aa: CASSSDRVSREQFF
abundance: few; d_gene: .; v_gene: TRBV5-6; j_gene: TRBJ2-3; CDR3nt: TGTGCCAGCAGCTTGGATGGCACAGATACGCAGTATTTT; CDR3aa: CASSLDGTDTQYF
abundance: .; d_gene: .; v_gene: TRBV5-6; j_gene: TRBJ2-3; CDR3nt: TGTGCCAGCAGCCCCAAGATAAGGGGCGTGGATACGCAGTATTTT; CDR3aa: CASSPKIRGVDTQYF
abundance: .; d_gene: .; v_gene: TRBV4-1; j_gene: TRBJ1-2; CDR3nt: TGCGCCAGCAGCCAAAGGGCAGCTAACTATGGCTACACCTTC; CDR3aa: CASSQRAANYGYTF
abundance: .; d_gene: .; v_gene: TRBV2; j_gene: TRBJ2-3; CDR3nt: TGTGCCAGCAGTTACAGGGGGGGGACAGATACGCAGTATTTT; CDR3aa: CASSYRGGTDTQYF
abundance: .; d_gene: TRBD1; v_gene: TRBV6-1; j_gene: TRBJ1-4; CDR3nt: TGTGCCAGCAGTGCACAACAGGGGGTTGCTAATGAAAAACTGTTTTTT; CDR3aa: CASSAQQGVANEKLFF
abundance: .; d_gene: .; v_gene: TRBV5-6; j_gene: TRBJ1-5; CDR3nt: TGTGCCAGCAGCTTCGGGACAACCAATCAGCCCCAGCATTTT; CDR3aa: CASSFGTTNQPQHF
abundance: .; d_gene: .; v_gene: TRBV7-9; j_gene: TRBJ2-5; CDR3nt: TGTGCCAGCAGCTTAGGGACGAGTGAGACCCAGTACTTC; CDR3aa: CASSLGTSETQYF
abundance: .; d_gene: TRBD1; v_gene: TRBV4-1; j_gene: TRBJ1-1; CDR3nt: TGCGCCAGCAGCCAAGAACGACAGGGCTCTGAAGCTTTCTTT; CDR3aa: CASSQERQGSEAFF
abundance: .; d_gene: .; v_gene: TRBV15; j_gene: TRBJ2-2; CDR3nt: TGTGCCACCAGCAGGGCTCGGAGATGGACCGGGGGGCTGTTTTTT; CDR3aa: CATSRARRWTGGLFF
abundance: .; d_gene: .; v_gene: TRBV28; j_gene: TRBJ1-2; CDR3nt: TGTGCCAGCAGTACCTCAACCCGTTATGGCTACACCTTC; CDR3aa: CASSTSTRYGYTF
abundance: few; d_gene: TRBD2; v_gene: TRBV9; j_gene: TRBJ2-1; CDR3nt: TGTGCCAGCAAGCCCCGGGGGAGCGGGGGAGGGGATGAGCAGTTCTTC; CDR3aa: CASKPRGSGGGDEQFF
abundance: .; d_gene: TRBD1; v_gene: TRBV19; j_gene: TRBJ1-5; CDR3nt: TGTGCCAGTAGTACCCACTGGACAGGACAATGGGTGCCCCAGCATTTT; CDR3aa: CASSTHWTGQWVPQHF
abundance: .; d_gene: .; v_gene: TRBV7-9; j_gene: TRBJ1-1; CDR3nt: TGTGCCAGCAGCCCGCCGGGGCAGGCTGAAGCTTTCTTT; CDR3aa: CASSPPGQAEAFF
abundance: .; d_gene: .; v_gene: TRBV4-1; j_gene: TRBJ2-7; CDR3nt: TGCGCCAGCAGCCAAGTATTTGGGACACCCTACGAGCAGTACTTC; CDR3aa: CASSQVFGTPYEQYF
abundance: .; d_gene: .; v_gene: TRBV7-9; j_gene: TRBJ1-1; CDR3nt: TGTGCCAGCAGCTTAGGCGACAGCCACACTGAAGCTTTCTTT; CDR3aa: CASSLGDSHTEAFF
abundance: .; d_gene: .; v_gene: TRBV13; j_gene: TRBJ2-1; CDR3nt: TGTGCCAGCAGCTCCCGGGGAGGACCCTACAATGAGCAGTTCTTC; CDR3aa: CASSSRGGPYNEQFF
abundance: .; d_gene: .; v_gene: TRBV6-5; j_gene: TRBJ2-7; CDR3nt: TGTGCCAGCAGCCCCGTCGGACGTTCCTACGAGCAGTACTTC; CDR3aa: CASSPVGRSYEQYF
abundance: .; d_gene: TRBD2; v_gene: TRBV2; j_gene: TRBJ2-5; CDR3nt: TGTGCCAGCACCGGGGAGCGGGGGTTTCAAGAGACCCAGTACTTC; CDR3aa: CASTGERGFQETQYF
abundance: .; d_gene: .; v_gene: TRBV30; j_gene: TRBJ2-5; CDR3nt: TGTGCCTGGAGTGATCTGAGGGGAGCCCAAGAGACCCAGTACTTC; CDR3aa: CAWSDLRGAQETQYF
abundance: .; d_gene: .; v_gene: TRBV13; j_gene: TRBJ1-1; CDR3nt: TGTGCCAGCAGCTCCCTCCGGGGGGGTGGAACTGAAGCTTTCTTT; CDR3aa: CASSSLRGGGTEAFF
abundance: few; d_gene: .; v_gene: TRBV18; j_gene: TRBJ2-3; CDR3nt: TGTGCCAGCTCACCACCGGGGGGCGAGGCAGATACGCAGTATTTT; CDR3aa: CASSPPGGEADTQYF
abundance: .; d_gene: .; v_gene: TRBV4-1; j_gene: TRBJ2-7; CDR3nt: TGCGCCAGCAGCCAAGCTGGGCAGGGGTCCTACGAGCAGTACTTC; CDR3aa: CASSQAGQGSYEQYF
abundance: once; d_gene: .; v_gene: TRBV5-5; j_gene: TRBJ1-2; CDR3nt: TGTGCCAGCAGCTCACATGACGGAACCTCGCCTTATGGCTACACCTTC; CDR3aa: CASSSHDGTSPYGYTF
abundance: .; d_gene: .; v_gene: TRBV5-1; j_gene: TRBJ2-1; CDR3nt: TGCGCCAGCAGCTTGGTGAAAAAGGAGGACAAGTACTACAATGAGCAGTTCTTC; CDR3aa: CASSLVKKEDKYYNEQFF
abundance: few; d_gene: .; v_gene: TRBV29-1; j_gene: TRBJ2-1; CDR3nt: TGCAGCGTTGAAAGCGGAGGCAATGAGCAGTTCTTC; CDR3aa: CSVESGGNEQFF
abundance: few; d_gene: .; v_gene: TRBV13; j_gene: TRBJ2-7; CDR3nt: TGTGCCAGCAGCTTAGGGCGCTCGAAACACTACGAGCAGTACTTC; CDR3aa: CASSLGRSKHYEQYF
abundance: .; d_gene: .; v_gene: TRBV5-1; j_gene: TRBJ2-7; CDR3nt: TGCGCCAGCAGCCCGTGGGACTCCTACGAGCAGTACTTC; CDR3aa: CASSPWDSYEQYF
abundance: .; d_gene: .; v_gene: TRBV7-9; j_gene: TRBJ1-2; CDR3nt: TGTGCCAGCAGCGCCAGCGTTGTGCCACCTGCTAACTATGGCTACACCTTC; CDR3aa: CASSASVVPPANYGYTF
abundance: few; d_gene: .; v_gene: TRBV13; j_gene: TRBJ2-7; CDR3nt: TGTGCCAGCAGCTCCCGAGGGCAGGGACTTCACGAGCAGTACTTC; CDR3aa: CASSSRGQGLHEQYF
abundance: .; d_gene: .; v_gene: TRBV10-2; j_gene: TRBJ2-7; CDR3nt: TGCGCCAGCAGCCTGACAGTGGCCTCCTACGAGCAGTACTTC; CDR3aa: CASSLTVASYEQYF
abundance: .; d_gene: .; v_gene: TRBV4-1; j_gene: TRBJ2-1; CDR3nt: TGCGCCAGCAGCCAAATTTATCGGAGGCATAGTGAGCAGTTCTTC; CDR3aa: CASSQIYRRHSEQFF
abundance: few; d_gene: TRBD1; v_gene: TRBV30; j_gene: TRBJ2-3; CDR3nt: TGTGCCTGGAGTAGGACAGGTCGCACAGATACGCAGTATTTT; CDR3aa: CAWSRTGRTDTQYF
abundance: .; d_gene: TRBD1; v_gene: TRBV6-4; j_gene: TRBJ2-3; CDR3nt: TGTGCCAGCAGTGACTCGATCTCAGGGGGCGGCACAGATACGCAGTATTTT; CDR3aa: CASSDSISGGGTDTQYF
abundance: .; d_gene: TRBD1; v_gene: TRBV30; j_gene: TRBJ1-1; CDR3nt: TGTGCCTGGACTACCGGGACAGGGGGAATAAGAGCTTTCTTT; CDR3aa: CAWTTGTGGIRAFF
abundance: .; d_gene: .; v_gene: TRBV2; j_gene: TRBJ2-7; CDR3nt: TGTGCCGTCCAGGGTTCCTACGAGCAGTACTTC; CDR3aa: CAVQGSYEQYF
abundance: .; d_gene: .; v_gene: TRBV9; j_gene: TRBJ2-5; CDR3nt: TGTGCCAGCAGCGTCAATCCGGGACAAAATCAAGAGACCCAGTACTTC; CDR3aa: CASSVNPGQNQETQYF
abundance: .; d_gene: TRBD1; v_gene: TRBV10-3; j_gene: TRBJ1-2; CDR3nt: TGTGCCATCGGGTGGGACAGGGCAAATGGCTACACCTTC; CDR3aa: CAIGWDRANGYTF
abundance: .; d_gene: .; v_gene: TRBV7-8; j_gene: TRBJ2-4; CDR3nt: TGTGCCAGCACCACCGGAGGAACCAAAAACATTCAGTACTTC; CDR3aa: CASTTGGTKNIQYF
abundance: .; d_gene: TRBD1; v_gene: TRBV10-3; j_gene: TRBJ1-3; CDR3nt: TGTGCCATCAGGGACTCAGGGGGATATACCGGAAACACCATATATTTT; CDR3aa: CAIRDSGGYTGNTIYF
abundance: many; d_gene: TRBD2; v_gene: TRBV7-2; j_gene: TRBJ2-3; CDR3nt: TGTGCCAGCAGCTTAGTCTCCGGGGGGAGCACAGATACGCAGTATTTT; CDR3aa: CASSLVSGGSTDTQYF
abundance: .; d_gene: .; v_gene: TRBV12-5; j_gene: TRBJ2-7; CDR3nt: TGTGCTAGTGGTTTGGTCGGTACGGGGTACGAGCAGTACTTC; CDR3aa: CASGLVGTGYEQYF
abundance: once; d_gene: TRBD1; v_gene: TRBV4-1; j_gene: TRBJ1-5; CDR3nt: TGCGCCAGCAGCCAAAGACAGGGAGACAATCAGCCCCAGCATTTT; CDR3aa: CASSQRQGDNQPQHF
abundance: .; d_gene: TRBD1; v_gene: TRBV29-1; j_gene: TRBJ2-5; CDR3nt: TGCAGCGTTGAACCTACAGGGGGCGCGTTTTTGGAGACCCAGTACTTC; CDR3aa: CSVEPTGGAFLETQYF